These T cell receptor beta chains were read from a single sample in a study of T cells in narcolepsy. The method was immunoSEQ multiplex PCR; TCRdb's version includes in-frame clones alone and lacks a portion of them. The sample has under 30,000 clones; approximately 85% are singletons. Sequencing was carried out using CD45RA- memory CD4+ T cells from PBMCs. Every receptor here comes from a human donor with narcolepsy. Both conserved end residues are part of each CDR3. The D gene is left open where the match is weak. Clone size is not always given. Where it is, it says once, few, many or a class for expanded clones.

clone_size d_call j_call v_call cdr3_nt cdr3_aa
. TRBD1 TRBJ2-6 TRBV7-7 TGTGCCAGCGGGGGGACAGGTGGGGCCAACGTCCTGACTTTC CASGGTGGANVLTF
. . TRBJ1-1 TRBV11-1 TGTGCCAGCAGCTTAGGTACAGGATTGAACACTGAAGCTTTCTTT CASSLGTGLNTEAFF
. TRBD2 TRBJ2-7 TRBV7-2 TGTGCCAGCAGCCTCCCTAGCGGGAGCTCCTACGAGCAGTACTTC CASSLPSGSSYEQYF
. TRBD1 TRBJ1-4 TRBV5-1 TGCGCCAGCAGCCGTAAGAGACAGGGTTCGGATGAAAAACTGTTTTTT CASSRKRQGSDEKLFF
. . TRBJ2-3 TRBV6-1 TGTGCCAGCAGTGAAGTCGGGAAAAACCCTACGCAGTATTTT CASSEVGKNPTQYF
. . TRBJ2-7 TRBV25-1 TGTGCGAGCAGACGGGGTGACGAGCAGTACTTC CASRRGDEQYF
. . TRBJ2-7 TRBV29-1 TGCAGCGTTGAATCCCCGGGAAGTGGGACCTACGAGCAGTACTTC CSVESPGSGTYEQYF
. TRBD2 TRBJ2-7 TRBV7-2 TGTGCCAGCAGCTCCGGACTAGCGCGTAGGGGCGAGCAGTACTTC CASSSGLARRGEQYF
. TRBD1 TRBJ2-2 TRBV27 TGTGCCGTCCGGGACAGTTCCACCGGGGAGCTGTTTTTT CAVRDSSTGELFF
. . TRBJ1-2 TRBV30 TGTGCCTGGAACAGGGCCCCTGACTATGGCTACACCTTC CAWNRAPDYGYTF
. . TRBJ2-1 TRBV5-1 TGCGCCAGCAGCAACCGTGCGGGGGCTAGCGGAAGCAATGAGCAGTTCTTC CASSNRAGASGSNEQFF
. . TRBJ1-2 TRBV13 TGTGCCAGCAGCTTATCCGGGGACTATGGCTACACCTTC CASSLSGDYGYTF
. . TRBJ2-7 TRBV29-1 TGCAGCGTAGGACAGCGCTACGAGCAGTACTTC CSVGQRYEQYF
. TRBD1 TRBJ2-7 TRBV2 TGTGCCAGCATAAGGGACAGGGGATTTTCCTACGAGCAGTACTTC CASIRDRGFSYEQYF
. . TRBJ2-6 TRBV6-1 TGTGCCAGCAGTGAAGGATGGGCCTCTGGGGCCAACGTCCTGACTTTC CASSEGWASGANVLTF
. TRBD2 TRBJ2-7 TRBV7-8 TGTGCCAGCAGGGGGGGAAGCGGGACTAGCAGCGAGCAGTACTTC CASRGGSGTSSEQYF
. . TRBJ2-7 TRBV6-5 TGTGCCAGCAGTTACAGCTTCCAGGGGAAGTGGAACGAGCAGTACTTC CASSYSFQGKWNEQYF
. . TRBJ1-4 TRBV27 TGTGCCAGTAGACGGAGAACTAATGAAAAACTGTTTTTT CASRRRTNEKLFF
. . TRBJ2-1 TRBV14 TGTGCCAGCAGCCAGTACAGCGGAGCCTACAATGAGCAGTTCTTC CASSQYSGAYNEQFF
. TRBD2 TRBJ2-5 TRBV29-1 TGCAGCGTTAGTCCCCTGGCGGGAGGTCTACAAGAGACCCAGTACTTC CSVSPLAGGLQETQYF
. . TRBJ2-3 TRBV6-4 TGTGCCAGCAGGGCCCTTTTGTCTTCAGATACGCAGTATTTT CASRALLSSDTQYF
medium-sized . TRBJ2-2 TRBV19 TGTGCCAGTAGTCAAAGACCAGGGGTCACCGGGGAGCTGTTTTTT CASSQRPGVTGELFF
. . TRBJ2-7 TRBV5-1 TGCGCCAGCAGCTTCCTAAACGAGCAGTACTTC CASSFLNEQYF